Listed below are T cell receptor beta chains from one sample, sequenced in a study of long-term antiretroviral therapy in people with HIV. Sequenced by immunoSEQ multiplex PCR; TCRdb stores in-frame clones only, minus some. The data contain tens of thousands of clones, less than 90% of them singletons. Sequences were derived from unsorted PBMCs, sampled 1.9 years after starting antiretroviral therapy. These receptors were taken from a woman aged 50 to 60 with HIV. Each CDR3 is given with its conserved first and last residue. D genes are given only for firm matches. Clone size is shown for a subset of rows, as once, few, many or a class of expanded clone.

D gene	V gene	clone size	J gene	CDR3 protein	CDR3 DNA
NA	TRBV6-7	few	TRBJ1-5	CASITPPPEANQPQHF	TGTGCCAGCATCACACCCCCCCCAGAAGCAAATCAGCCCCAGCATTTT
TRBD2	TRBV11-1	NA	TRBJ2-7	CASSFISGNSYEQYF	TGTGCCAGCAGCTTTATTAGCGGGAACTCCTACGAGCAGTACTTC
NA	TRBV28	NA	TRBJ2-5	CASSAAGRQQETQYF	TGTGCCAGCAGCGCGGCTGGGAGGCAGCAAGAGACCCAGTACTTC
NA	TRBV7-2	NA	TRBJ1-1	CASSLAENTEAFF	TGTGCCAGCAGCTTAGCGGAGAACACTGAAGCTTTCTTT
NA	TRBV5-5	NA	TRBJ2-1	CASTVIIGGRFHEQFF	TGTGCCAGCACCGTAATTATTGGGGGGCGCTTCCATGAGCAGTTCTTC
TRBD1	TRBV4-1	NA	TRBJ2-2	CASSRGQGGGTGELFF	TGCGCCAGCAGCCGGGGACAGGGGGGGGGCACCGGGGAGCTGTTTTTT
TRBD2	TRBV4-2	NA	TRBJ2-3	CASSQGLADTQYF	TGTGCCAGCAGCCAGGGACTAGCAGATACGCAGTATTTT
TRBD1	TRBV5-6	NA	TRBJ2-2	CASSSRGPNTGELFF	TGTGCCAGCAGCTCCAGGGGGCCCAACACCGGGGAGCTGTTTTTT
NA	TRBV12-1	NA	TRBJ2-5	CASSRQGYEETQYF	TGTGCCAGCAGTAGACAGGGGTATGAAGAGACCCAGTACTTC
NA	TRBV27	NA	TRBJ1-4	CASSLYPRSTNEKLFF	TGTGCCAGCAGTTTATATCCAAGGTCCACTAATGAAAAACTGTTTTTT
TRBD1	TRBV5-1	NA	TRBJ2-7	CASNTGTGGSEQYF	TGCGCCAGCAATACCGGGACAGGGGGCTCCGAGCAGTACTTC
TRBD1	TRBV10-3	NA	TRBJ2-1	CAISDGQGKQFF	TGTGCCATCAGTGACGGACAGGGAAAGCAGTTCTTC
NA	TRBV30	NA	TRBJ2-7	CACSRGGHIYEQYF	TGTGCCTGCTCCAGGGGGGGACATATCTACGAGCAGTACTTC
TRBD2	TRBV19	NA	TRBJ2-1	CASSITLGGDSEQFF	TGTGCCAGTAGTATAACCCTGGGGGGGGATAGTGAGCAGTTCTTC
NA	TRBV28	NA	TRBJ1-4	CASSFTFAGSEKLFF	TGTGCCAGCAGTTTTACATTCGCAGGGAGCGAAAAACTGTTTTTT
NA	TRBV18	NA	TRBJ1-5	CASSQGLTGSIRNQPQHF	TGTGCCAGCTCACAGGGTCTAACAGGGTCAATTCGCAATCAGCCCCAGCATTTT
TRBD1	TRBV2	NA	TRBJ1-1	CASSPGQGLTEAFF	TGTGCCAGCAGCCCCGGACAGGGCCTCACTGAAGCTTTCTTT
NA	TRBV2	NA	TRBJ1-2	CASSPAGLPSGYTF	TGTGCCAGCAGCCCCGCGGGACTACCATCGGGCTACACCTTC
NA	TRBV28	NA	TRBJ1-2	CASTSSYGYTF	TGTGCCAGCACCTCATCCTATGGCTACACCTTC
NA	TRBV4-1	once	TRBJ2-5	CASSVGGLSQETQYF	TGCGCCAGCTCCGTTGGTGGGCTGAGTCAAGAGACCCAGTACTTC
NA	TRBV29-1	NA	TRBJ1-1	CSVEKSVTEAFF	TGCAGCGTTGAAAAGTCGGTGACTGAAGCTTTCTTT
NA	TRBV7-9	NA	TRBJ1-2	CASSPGDYGYTF	TGTGCCAGCAGTCCGGGTGACTATGGCTACACCTTC
TRBD2	TRBV5-1	once	TRBJ2-3	CASSLAFSGPDTQYF	TGCGCCAGCAGCTTGGCCTTTAGCGGGCCAGATACGCAGTATTTT
TRBD2	TRBV29-1	NA	TRBJ2-7	CSVEETSGDYEQYF	TGCAGCGTTGAGGAGACTAGCGGGGACTACGAGCAGTACTTC
NA	TRBV19	NA	TRBJ2-3	CASVGQRLSDTQYF	TGTGCCAGTGTCGGACAGCGATTGTCAGATACGCAGTATTTT
TRBD1	TRBV5-3	NA	TRBJ1-5	CARSALGTVNQPQHF	TGTGCCAGAAGCGCGCTAGGGACAGTCAATCAGCCCCAGCATTTT
TRBD2	TRBV28	NA	TRBJ2-1	CASSTLLAGGLNEQFF	TGTGCCAGCAGTACCCTTCTCGCGGGGGGTCTCAATGAGCAGTTCTTC
NA	TRBV19	few	TRBJ2-7	CASSKAIRRPTYEQYF	TGTGCCAGTAGTAAAGCGATAAGGCGACCTACCTACGAGCAGTACTTC
TRBD1	TRBV2	NA	TRBJ2-7	CASSGRDRAGEQYF	TGTGCCAGCAGCGGTAGGGACAGGGCGGGCGAGCAGTACTTC
NA	TRBV7-9	once	TRBJ1-1	CASSPSGGTEAFF	TGTGCCAGCAGCCCAAGTGGGGGCACTGAAGCTTTCTTT
TRBD1	TRBV19	NA	TRBJ1-5	CASSPWTGGAGNQPQHF	TGTGCCAGTAGTCCCTGGACAGGGGGCGCGGGCAATCAGCCCCAGCATTTT
NA	TRBV4-1	once	TRBJ2-1	CASSRPREVGGRGNEQFF	TGCGCCAGCAGCCGCCCCCGGGAGGTGGGGGGGAGGGGGAATGAGCAGTTCTTC
TRBD1	TRBV5-5	NA	TRBJ2-7	CASSGEDRGRYEQYF	TGTGCCAGCAGCGGGGAGGACAGGGGTCGCTACGAGCAGTACTTC